The 15 T cell receptor beta chains reported below all come from one sample, sequenced in a study of T cell changes during pregnancy in multiple sclerosis. Clones were read by immunoSEQ multiplex PCR, and TCRdb kept only the in-frame ones, dropping some. The sample lists about 98,000 clones; about 91% were seen once. Sequenced here: peripheral blood, sampled after pregnancy. These receptors were taken from a female donor in good health, enrolled as a control in a pregnancy study.

As concerns this clone: A read error may produce the germline difference seen at one junction end. V and J are TRBV28 and TRBJ1-5; 12 bases align to TRBD1. The CDR3 runs to 16 residues. Germline V gene data show CDR1 as MDHEN and CDR2 as SYDVKM. DNA of the CDR3: TGTGCCAGCAGTTTCCGGGGGACAGGGGGCAAACAGCCCCAGCATTTT. Translating it yields CASSFRGTGGKQPQHF.

The rearrangement joins TRBV6-1 to TRBJ1-2; 7 positions match TRBD1. V dropped 5 bases and J dropped 0; count of bases not matched to a gene: 6. The CDR3 is 15 residues long. The germline gives CDR1 MNHNS, CDR2 SASEGT. In DNA, the CDR3 is TGTGCCAGCAGTTTGGAAGGGACAGCTAACTATGGCTACACCTTC. This codes for CASSLEGTANYGYTF.

V is TRBV5-1 and J is TRBJ2-1, with 12 bases that match TRBD2. Germline loops: CDR1 SGHRS, CDR2 YFSETQ. The CDR3 loop spans 18 amino acids. Unmatched junction bases numbered 10, after V lost 4 bases and J lost 2 bases. DNA for the CDR3: TGCGCCAGCAGCAGGGGACTAGCGGGTCCGGGGGCCTACAATGAGCAGTTCTTC. The encoded protein is CASSRGLAGPGAYNEQFF.

In regard to this clone: At one boundary the junction diverges from the germline segment, which might be a read error. V is TRBV28 and J is TRBJ1-2; 8 bases match TRBD1. This CDR3 contains 14 residues. The germline V gene encodes CDR1 MDHEN and CDR2 SYDVKM. CDR3 sequence (DNA): TGTGCCAGCAGTCTATGGGACAGGTACTATGGCTACACCTTC. Translating gives CASSLWDRYYGYTF.

This chain uses TRBV6-5 with TRBJ2-2; D gene uncertain. Germline CDR1 and CDR2: MNHEY and SVGAGI. V gave up 2 bases and J gave up 1 base, with 11 bases separating them. The CDR3 runs 16 residues. The CDR3 nucleotides are TGTGCCAGCAGTTACGGTTGGAGCGAGAACACCGGGGAGCTGTTTTTT. Protein product: CASSYGWSENTGELFF.

The chain employs TRBV19 and TRBJ1-5, with D unresolved. Germline-derived CDR1 and CDR2 are LNHDA and SQIVND (reference sequence). There are 13 residues in the CDR3. V was shortened by 2 bases and J by 5 bases, with 7 bases between the two germline ends. CDR3 coding DNA: TGTGCCAGTAGTATATTCCAGGATCAGCCCCAGCATTTT. The encoded protein is CASSIFQDQPQHF.

This chain joins TRBV5-1 and TRBJ2-7; tentative D call: TRBD1 (5 bases). CDR3 size: 15 residues. V lost 4 bases and J 4 bases, leaving 18 bases between the germline ends. From germline, CDR1 is SGHRS and CDR2 YFSETQ. The CDR3 is CASSQGATWDYEQYF. In DNA, the CDR3 is TGCGCCAGCAGCCAAGGGGCCACTTGGGATTACGAGCAGTACTTC.

The V gene is TRBV2, the J gene TRBJ2-3; possible D gene TRBD2, 5 bases. The germline V gene has CDR1 SNHLY and CDR2 FYNNEI. CDR3 length equals 13 residues. V dropped 7 bases and J dropped 6 bases, with 14 bases sitting between them. This CDR3 reads CASTLREGDTQYF. CDR3 sequence (DNA): TGTGCCAGCACCCTCCGAGAGGGCGATACGCAGTATTTT.

The gene calls are TRBV30 and TRBJ2-2; 7 positions match TRBD2. CDR3 size: 13 residues. V dropped 8 bases and J dropped 7; count of bases not matched to a gene: 10. Germline V gives CDR1 GTSNPN, CDR2 SVGIG (reference sequence). CDR3 nucleotides: TGTGCCGGAGCCCGGGGGGTTTACGGGGAGCTGTTTTTT. Its protein is CAGARGVYGELFF.

The chain recombines TRBV27 with TRBJ2-7; TRBD1 aligns across 7 bases. V trimming: 3 bases; J trimming: 9 bases; junction bases outside the gene matches: 8. This CDR3 comprises 13 residues. From germline, CDR1 is MNHEY and CDR2 SMNVEV (reference sequence). The CDR3 here is CASSLDRWSVQYF. CDR3 sequence (DNA): TGTGCCAGCAGTTTGGACAGGTGGTCGGTGCAGTACTTC.

The rearrangement links TRBV27 to TRBJ2-1; TRBD2 agrees at 7 bases. V gave up 7 bases and J gave up 7 bases; unmatched junction bases: 7. The CDR3 runs 13 residues. The germline CDR1 and CDR2 sequences are MNHEY and SMNVEV (reference sequence). DNA for the CDR3: TGTGCCAGCAAACTGGGCGGGGGTAATGAGCAGTTCTTC. As protein: CASKLGGGNEQFF.

This chain's CDR3 is CASSEWTGGYEQYF. The CDR3 nucleotides read TGTGCCAGCAGTGAATGGACAGGAGGCTACGAGCAGTACTTC. The chain links TRBV2 to TRBJ2-7; the match to TRBD1 covers 7 bases. This CDR3 is built from 14 residues. The germline V gene has CDR1 SNHLY and CDR2 FYNNEI. Losses at the gene ends were 2 bases for V and 3 bases for J; bases not matched to a gene: 4.

V and J are TRBV10-3 and TRBJ2-6; the D gene is possibly TRBD2 (5 bases). Germline assignment: CDR1 ENHRY and CDR2 SYGVKD. The CDR3 has 17 amino acids. Deletions cut 7 bases from V and 0 bases from J, with 16 bases between. The CDR3 coding sequence is TGTGCCATCACCGGCGGTGAGGGCAACTCTGGGGCCAACGTCCTGACTTTC. Protein: CAITGGEGNSGANVLTF.

The rearrangement links TRBV5-1 to TRBJ2-7, with 7 bases fitting TRBD2. V lost 0 bases and J lost 0; bases outside the gene matches: 3. The CDR3 contains 15 residues. Germline V lookup: CDR1 SGHRS, CDR2 YFSETQ. The CDR3 reads CASSLDPGGSYEQYF. The CDR3, as DNA: TGCGCCAGCAGCTTGGACCCGGGAGGCTCCTACGAGCAGTACTTC.

The V and J genes are TRBV5-6 and TRBJ2-5; 7 positions agree with TRBD1. Unmatched junction bases numbered 9, after V lost 3 bases and J lost 7 bases. There are 14 residues in the CDR3. Germline lookup yields CDR1 SGHDT and CDR2 YYEEEE. CDR3 sequence (DNA): TGTGCCAGCAGCTGGGGACAGACAGTGGTGACCCAGTACTTC. Translation gives CASSWGQTVVTQYF.